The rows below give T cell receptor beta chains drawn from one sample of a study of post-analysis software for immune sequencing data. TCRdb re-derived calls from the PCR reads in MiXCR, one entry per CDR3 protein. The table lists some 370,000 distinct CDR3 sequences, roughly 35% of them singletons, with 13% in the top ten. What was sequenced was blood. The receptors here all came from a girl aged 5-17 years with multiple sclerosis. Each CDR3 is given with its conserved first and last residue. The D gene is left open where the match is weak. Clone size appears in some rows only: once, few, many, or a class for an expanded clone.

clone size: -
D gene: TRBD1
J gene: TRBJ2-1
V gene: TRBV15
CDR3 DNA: TGTGCCACCAGCAAGGGTCAGGGGGCGGCCAATGAGCAGTTCTTC
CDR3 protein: CATSKGQGAANEQFF

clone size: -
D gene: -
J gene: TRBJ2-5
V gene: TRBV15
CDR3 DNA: TGTGCCAACAGCAGAGCCGCACCCATTACCCAAGAGACCCAGTACTTC
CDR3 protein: CANSRAAPITQETQYF

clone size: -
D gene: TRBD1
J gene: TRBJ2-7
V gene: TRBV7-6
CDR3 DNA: TGTGCCAGCAGCCCCAGACAGGGACACTACGAGCAGTACTTC
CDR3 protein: CASSPRQGHYEQYF

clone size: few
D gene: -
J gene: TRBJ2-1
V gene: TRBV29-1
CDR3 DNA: TGCAGCGTTCCGGCAGGGGGGTTTTACAATGAGCAGTTCTTC
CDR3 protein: CSVPAGGFYNEQFF

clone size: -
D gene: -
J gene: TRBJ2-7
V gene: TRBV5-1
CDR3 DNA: TGCGCCAGCAGCTCGGGCGGGGCCTACGAGCAGTACTTC
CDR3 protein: CASSSGGAYEQYF

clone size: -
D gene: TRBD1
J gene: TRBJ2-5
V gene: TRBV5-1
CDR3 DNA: TGCGCCAGCAGCCCAGGACAGGTACCGGAGACCCAGTACTTC
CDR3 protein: CASSPGQVPETQYF

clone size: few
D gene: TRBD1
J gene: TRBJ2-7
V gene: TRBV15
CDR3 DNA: TGTGCCACCGCTGACAGGGTAAGCTCCTACGAGCAGTACTTC
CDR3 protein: CATADRVSSYEQYF

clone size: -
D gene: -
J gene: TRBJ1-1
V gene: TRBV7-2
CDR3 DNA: TGTGCCAGCAGACTCAGCTGGGAAGTCACTGAAGCTTTCTTT
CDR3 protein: CASRLSWEVTEAFF

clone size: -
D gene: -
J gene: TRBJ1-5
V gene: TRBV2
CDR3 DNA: TGTGCCAGCAGTGGCGGCAGGGTGAGCAATCAGCCCCAGCATTTT
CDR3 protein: CASSGGRVSNQPQHF

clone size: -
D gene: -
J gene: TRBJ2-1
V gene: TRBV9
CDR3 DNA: TGTGCCAGCAGCCCTCAGGGGTTCTACAATGAGCAGTTCTTC
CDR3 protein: CASSPQGFYNEQFF

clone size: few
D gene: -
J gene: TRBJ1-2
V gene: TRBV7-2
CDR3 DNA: TGTGCCAGCAGCTTAGGGGAGTCGTATGGCTACACCTTC
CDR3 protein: CASSLGESYGYTF

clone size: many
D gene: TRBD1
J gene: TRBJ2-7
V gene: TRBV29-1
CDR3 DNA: TGCAGCGTTGGACAGGGGGGAGTTGGCGGGCAGTACTTC
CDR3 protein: CSVGQGGVGGQYF

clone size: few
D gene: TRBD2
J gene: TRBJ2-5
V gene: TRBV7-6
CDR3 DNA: TGTGCCAGCAGCGCCCCGTTAAGCGGGGGGCAAGAGACCCAGTACTTC
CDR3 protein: CASSAPLSGGQETQYF

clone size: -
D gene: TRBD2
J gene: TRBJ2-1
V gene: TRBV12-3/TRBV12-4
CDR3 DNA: TGTGCCAGCCGACAAATCCCAGCGGGGGTTAATGAGCAGTTCTTC
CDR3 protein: CASRQIPAGVNEQFF

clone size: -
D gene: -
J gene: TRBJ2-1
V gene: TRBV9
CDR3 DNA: TGTGCCAGCAGCAGCCGACAGTTCAATGAGCAGTTCTTC
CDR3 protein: CASSSRQFNEQFF

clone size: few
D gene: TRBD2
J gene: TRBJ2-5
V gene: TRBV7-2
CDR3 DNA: TGTGCCAGCAGCTTAGAGGGACTAGCTTTGTCCGAGACCCAGTACTTC
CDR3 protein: CASSLEGLALSETQYF

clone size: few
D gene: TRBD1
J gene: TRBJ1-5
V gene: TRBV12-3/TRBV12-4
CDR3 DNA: TGTGCCAGCAGTTTAGAAGGGGGCAGTCAGCCCCAGCATTTT
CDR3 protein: CASSLEGGSQPQHF

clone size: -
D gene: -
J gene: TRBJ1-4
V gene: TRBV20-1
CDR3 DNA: TGCAGTGCTAGAGCCCCGACATCCTGGAACGAAAAACTGTTTTTT
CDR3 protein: CSARAPTSWNEKLFF

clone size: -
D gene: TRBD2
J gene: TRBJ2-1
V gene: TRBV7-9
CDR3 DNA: TGTGCCAGCAGTACCACCGCTAGCGGGGGTTTAAGGGGGGAATCGAAGCAGTTCTTC
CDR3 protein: CASSTTASGGLRGESKQFF

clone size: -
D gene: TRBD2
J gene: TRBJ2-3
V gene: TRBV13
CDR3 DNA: TGTGCCAGCAGCTCCCTAGCGGGAGATACGCAGTATTTT
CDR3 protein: CASSSLAGDTQYF

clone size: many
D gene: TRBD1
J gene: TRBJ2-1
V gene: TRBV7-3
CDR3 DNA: TGTGCCAGCAGCCCTACAGGGGGCTCCTACAATGAGCAGTTCTTC
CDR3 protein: CASSPTGGSYNEQFF

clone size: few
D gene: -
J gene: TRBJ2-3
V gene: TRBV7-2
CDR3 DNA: TGTGCCAGCAGCTTAGTAGGGGTTGATACGCAGTATTTT
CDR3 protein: CASSLVGVDTQYF

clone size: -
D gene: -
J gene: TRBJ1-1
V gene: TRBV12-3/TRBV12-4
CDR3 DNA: TGTGCCAGCAGTTTAGCGGACGGAGCTTTCTTT
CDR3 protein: CASSLADGAFF

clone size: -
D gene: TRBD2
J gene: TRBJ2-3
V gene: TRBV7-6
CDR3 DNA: TGTGCCAGCAGCTTAAACAGCGGGGGGGCGACAGATGCGCAGTATTTT
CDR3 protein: CASSLNSGGATDAQYF

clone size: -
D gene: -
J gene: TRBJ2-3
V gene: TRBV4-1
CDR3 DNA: TGCGCCAGCAGCCTCTTCGGCGGGCCCAAGGGGGATACGCAGTATTTT
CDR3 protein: CASSLFGGPKGDTQYF

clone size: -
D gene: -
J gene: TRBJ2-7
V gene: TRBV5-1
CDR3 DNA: TGCGCCAGCAGCTTGGCGGACCCAGCCAAAAATATTCAGTACTTC
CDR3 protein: CASSLADPAKNIQYF

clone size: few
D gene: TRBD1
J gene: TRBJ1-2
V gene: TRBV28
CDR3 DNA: TGTGCCAGCAGTTGGGTTTCGGCAGGGGGCGACGGCTACACCTTC
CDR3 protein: CASSWVSAGGDGYTF

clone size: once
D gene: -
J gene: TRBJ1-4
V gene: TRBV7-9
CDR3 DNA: TGTGCCAGCAGCTTAGTGGCTGCCCTAAATGAAAAACTGTTTTTT
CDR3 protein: CASSLVAALNEKLFF

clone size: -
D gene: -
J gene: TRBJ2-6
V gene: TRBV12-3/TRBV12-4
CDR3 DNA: TGTGCCAGCAGTTCCTCTACTGGGGCCAACGTCCTGACTTTC
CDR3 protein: CASSSSTGANVLTF

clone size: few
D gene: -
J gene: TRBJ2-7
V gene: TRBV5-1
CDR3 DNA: TGCGCCAGCAGCGACAGGGCGGGGGCCTACGAGCAGTACTTC
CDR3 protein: CASSDRAGAYEQYF

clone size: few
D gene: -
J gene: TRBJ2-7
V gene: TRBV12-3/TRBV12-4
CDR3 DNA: TGTGCCAGCAGTTCCCCAAGAGGGCCCCCCTACGAGCAGTACTTC
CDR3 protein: CASSSPRGPPYEQYF

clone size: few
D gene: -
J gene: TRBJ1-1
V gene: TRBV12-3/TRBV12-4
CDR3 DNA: TGTGCCAGCATCCTTGGGTACACTGAAGCTTTCTTT
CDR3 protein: CASILGYTEAFF

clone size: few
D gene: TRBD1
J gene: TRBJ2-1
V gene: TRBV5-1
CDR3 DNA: TGCGCCAGCAGCTTGGGCGGACAGGGGGCGATCAATGAGCAGTTCTTC
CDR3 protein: CASSLGGQGAINEQFF

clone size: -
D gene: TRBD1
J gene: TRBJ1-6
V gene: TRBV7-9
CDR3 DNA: TGTGCCAGCAGCTTTAGGGACAGGGGCACCCTCCACTTT
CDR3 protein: CASSFRDRGTLHF

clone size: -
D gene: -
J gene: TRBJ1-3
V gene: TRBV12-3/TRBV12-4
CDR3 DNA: TGTGCCAGCAGTGGAGGGCAGCCATTAACGGGCATATATTTT
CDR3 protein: CASSGGQPLTGIYF

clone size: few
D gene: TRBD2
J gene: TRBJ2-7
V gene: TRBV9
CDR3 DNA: TGTGCCAGCAGCGTAGACCCAGCGGGGTCCTACGAGCAGTACTTC
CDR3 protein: CASSVDPAGSYEQYF

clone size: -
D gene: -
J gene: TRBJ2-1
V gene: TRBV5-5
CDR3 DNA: TGTGCCAGCAGCTGGGGGCCTAGCGGTTACAATGAGCAGTTCTTC
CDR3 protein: CASSWGPSGYNEQFF

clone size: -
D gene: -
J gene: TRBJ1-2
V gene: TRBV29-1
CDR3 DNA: -
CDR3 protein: CSARKFGQGAYGYTF

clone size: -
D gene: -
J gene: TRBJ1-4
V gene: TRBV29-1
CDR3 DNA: TGCAGCGCTGTAACCGGGACGACTAATGAAAAACTGTTTTTT
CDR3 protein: CSAVTGTTNEKLFF

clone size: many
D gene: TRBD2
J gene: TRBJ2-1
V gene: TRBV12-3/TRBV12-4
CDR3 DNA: TGTGCCAGCTATAGCAGCGGCGAGCGGGGAAATGAGCAGTTCTTC
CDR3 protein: CASYSSGERGNEQFF

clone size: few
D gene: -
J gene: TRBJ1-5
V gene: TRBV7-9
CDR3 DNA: TGTGCCAGCAGCTTAGTGAATCAGCCCCAGCATTTT
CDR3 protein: CASSLVNQPQHF

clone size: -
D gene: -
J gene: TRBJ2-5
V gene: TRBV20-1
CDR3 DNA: TGCAGTGCTAGTGGCCGCCGGGGGGCTCAAGAGACCCAGTACTTC
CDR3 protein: CSASGRRGAQETQYF

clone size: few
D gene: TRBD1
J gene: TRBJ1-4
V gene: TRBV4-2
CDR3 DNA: TGTGCCAGTTCGTTCGGGGACAGGGTTAGTGAAAAACTGTTTTTT
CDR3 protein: CASSFGDRVSEKLFF

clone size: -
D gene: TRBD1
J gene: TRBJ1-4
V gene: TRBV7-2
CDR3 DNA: TGTGCCAGCAGCGCGACATCCGGGACAGGGTGGGAAAAACTGTTTTTT
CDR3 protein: CASSATSGTGWEKLFF

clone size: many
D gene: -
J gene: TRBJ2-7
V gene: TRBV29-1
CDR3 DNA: TGCAGCGTTGCCCCAGGGGGGGGTACCTACGAGCAGTACTTC
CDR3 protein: CSVAPGGGTYEQYF

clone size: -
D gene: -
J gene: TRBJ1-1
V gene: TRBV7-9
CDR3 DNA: TGTGCCAGCAGCTTAGGGGGCAGGGAAAAACTGAACACTGAAGCTTTCTTT
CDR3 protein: CASSLGGREKLNTEAFF

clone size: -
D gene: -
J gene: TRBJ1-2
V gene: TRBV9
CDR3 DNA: TGTGCCAGCAGCGTAGGATTAGGGTCTCGTGGCTACACCTTC
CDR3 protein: CASSVGLGSRGYTF

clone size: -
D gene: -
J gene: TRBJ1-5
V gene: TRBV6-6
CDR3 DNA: TGTGCCAGCAGCTCCTACGACGGGCATCAGCCCCAGCATTTT
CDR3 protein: CASSSYDGHQPQHF

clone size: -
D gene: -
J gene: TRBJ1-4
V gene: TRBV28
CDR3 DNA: TGTGCCAGCAGCCCACTCCCTTCAACTGCAACTAATGAAAAACTGTTTTTT
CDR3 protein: CASSPLPSTATNEKLFF

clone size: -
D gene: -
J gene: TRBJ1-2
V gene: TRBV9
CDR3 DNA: TGTGCCAGCAGCGTAGCGTCCGGCTATGGCTACACCTTC
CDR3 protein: CASSVASGYGYTF

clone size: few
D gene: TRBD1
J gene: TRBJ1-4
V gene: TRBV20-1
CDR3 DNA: TGCAGTGCTGGTGGACAGGGAGGTGAAAAACTGTTTTTT
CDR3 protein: CSAGGQGGEKLFF

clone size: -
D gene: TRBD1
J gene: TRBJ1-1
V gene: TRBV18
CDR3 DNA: TGTGCCAGCTCACCCCCGGGGACAGGGGGTGGAACTGAAGCTTTCTTT
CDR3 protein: CASSPPGTGGGTEAFF

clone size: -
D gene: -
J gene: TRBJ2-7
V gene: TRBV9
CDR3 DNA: TGTGCCAGCAGCGTAGCAGGGACATTCTACGAGCAGTACTTC
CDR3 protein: CASSVAGTFYEQYF

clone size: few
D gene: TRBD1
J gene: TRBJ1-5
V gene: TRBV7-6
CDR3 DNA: TGTGCCAGCAGCTTAACCCGGACAGGTCCTTATAGCAATCAGCCCCAGCATTTT
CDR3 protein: CASSLTRTGPYSNQPQHF